Listed below are T cell receptor beta chains from one sample, sequenced in a study of cytomegalovirus exposure and HLA in healthy donors. Sequencing used immunoSEQ multiplex PCR; TCRdb keeps in-frame clones, though not all of them. The sample has more than 95,000 clones; 80% are singletons. Sequencing was carried out using PBMCs. The source of these receptors is a man aged 25 to 40 in good health and CMV-seropositive. CDR3s include the opening cysteine and the closing phenylalanine or tryptophan. Fields, in order: J gene, V gene, clone size, D gene, CDR3 DNA, CDR3 protein. The D gene is left open where the match is weak. Clone size is given for some rows only: seen once, a few or many times, or a class if the clone is expanded.

J gene: TRBJ2-5; V gene: TRBV20-1; clone size: -; D gene: -; CDR3 DNA: TGCTCGACTGGGTACCAAGAGACCCAGTACTTC; CDR3 protein: CSTGYQETQYF
J gene: TRBJ1-2; V gene: TRBV13; clone size: -; D gene: -; CDR3 DNA: TGTGCCAGCAGCTTAGGGCTCGGGTACTATGGCTACACCTTC; CDR3 protein: CASSLGLGYYGYTF
J gene: TRBJ2-1; V gene: TRBV25-1; clone size: few; D gene: -; CDR3 DNA: TGTGCCAGCAGTGAAACAATCAGGCAGTTCTTC; CDR3 protein: CASSETIRQFF
J gene: TRBJ2-2; V gene: TRBV4-1; clone size: -; D gene: -; CDR3 DNA: TGCGCCAGCAGCCAAGTCCGGTTTCCGATTAATACAGGGACCGGGGAGCTGTTTTTT; CDR3 protein: CASSQVRFPINTGTGELFF
J gene: TRBJ1-4; V gene: TRBV6-1; clone size: -; D gene: -; CDR3 DNA: TGTGCCAGCAGTGACCGCTACGGGGAAAAACTGTTTTTT; CDR3 protein: CASSDRYGEKLFF
J gene: TRBJ1-4; V gene: TRBV2; clone size: few; D gene: TRBD1; CDR3 DNA: TGTGCCAGCCGACAGGGGGTGGCAACGGGACTGTTTTTT; CDR3 protein: CASRQGVATGLFF
J gene: TRBJ2-6; V gene: TRBV27; clone size: once; D gene: -; CDR3 DNA: TGTGCCAGCAGACGTTCATGGTCGACATCTGGGGCCAACGTCCTGACTTTC; CDR3 protein: CASRRSWSTSGANVLTF
J gene: TRBJ1-3; V gene: TRBV18; clone size: -; D gene: TRBD1; CDR3 DNA: TGTGCCAGCTCACCGGGACAGCTTTTATATTTT; CDR3 protein: CASSPGQLLYF
J gene: TRBJ1-5; V gene: TRBV27; clone size: -; D gene: -; CDR3 DNA: TGTGCCAGCAGTTTAGCGGGGGGCACAGGCCGCCCTGGGGCCCAGCCCCAGCATTTT; CDR3 protein: CASSLAGGTGRPGAQPQHF
J gene: TRBJ2-1; V gene: TRBV6-5; clone size: -; D gene: TRBD2; CDR3 DNA: TGTGCCAGCAGTTACCCCCCTAGCGGGGGGGAAAGTGAGCAGTTCTTC; CDR3 protein: CASSYPPSGGESEQFF
J gene: TRBJ1-1; V gene: TRBV15; clone size: -; D gene: TRBD1; CDR3 DNA: TGTGCCACCAGCTCCCCCCACAGGGGTAACACTGAAGCTTTCTTT; CDR3 protein: CATSSPHRGNTEAFF
J gene: TRBJ2-7; V gene: TRBV7-9; clone size: -; D gene: TRBD1; CDR3 DNA: TGTGCCAGCAGCCACCGGACAGGAACCTACGAGCAGTACTTC; CDR3 protein: CASSHRTGTYEQYF
J gene: TRBJ1-1; V gene: TRBV29-1; clone size: once; D gene: -; CDR3 DNA: TGCAGCGTTGATGACTGGAAGAACACTGAAGCTTTCTTT; CDR3 protein: CSVDDWKNTEAFF
J gene: TRBJ2-5; V gene: TRBV5-1; clone size: -; D gene: TRBD2; CDR3 DNA: TGCGCCAGCAGCTCGCCAGCATACCCGGGACTAGTAAGAGAGACCCAGTACTTC; CDR3 protein: CASSSPAYPGLVRETQYF
J gene: TRBJ2-3; V gene: TRBV10-3; clone size: few; D gene: TRBD2; CDR3 DNA: TGTGCCATCCGGACTAGCGGGGGGTCTAGCACAGATACGCAGTATTTT; CDR3 protein: CAIRTSGGSSTDTQYF
J gene: TRBJ2-5; V gene: TRBV5-1; clone size: once; D gene: -; CDR3 DNA: TGCGCCAGCAGCTTGCAACCGGGATCAGAGACCCAGTACTTC; CDR3 protein: CASSLQPGSETQYF
J gene: TRBJ1-1; V gene: TRBV7-8; clone size: few; D gene: -; CDR3 DNA: TGTGCCAGCATGGAGACAGCCAAAATTAAAGCTTTCTTT; CDR3 protein: CASMETAKIKAFF
J gene: TRBJ1-2; V gene: TRBV6-4; clone size: -; D gene: TRBD1; CDR3 DNA: TGTGCCAGCAGTGACTCCCCGGGACAGGGGTATGGCTACACCTTC; CDR3 protein: CASSDSPGQGYGYTF
J gene: TRBJ1-1; V gene: TRBV6-4; clone size: -; D gene: TRBD1; CDR3 DNA: TGTGCCAGCAGTGAAGGACAGGGTAACACTGAAGCTTTCTTT; CDR3 protein: CASSEGQGNTEAFF
J gene: TRBJ1-1; V gene: TRBV7-2; clone size: -; D gene: -; CDR3 DNA: TGTGCCAGCAGCTCGGGACACATGAACACTGAAGCTTTCTTT; CDR3 protein: CASSSGHMNTEAFF
J gene: TRBJ2-1; V gene: TRBV6-6; clone size: -; D gene: TRBD1; CDR3 DNA: TGTGCCAGCAGTCCGGGACAGGGGGCCGGGGAGCAGTTCTTC; CDR3 protein: CASSPGQGAGEQFF
J gene: TRBJ1-2; V gene: TRBV9; clone size: -; D gene: -; CDR3 DNA: TGTGCCAGCAGCTCCCAGGAGGGGTTCTATGGCTACACCTTC; CDR3 protein: CASSSQEGFYGYTF
J gene: TRBJ2-7; V gene: TRBV5-1; clone size: -; D gene: -; CDR3 DNA: TGCGCCAGCAGCCTCAGAGGGCCGTCCTACGAGCAGTACTTC; CDR3 protein: CASSLRGPSYEQYF
J gene: TRBJ2-7; V gene: TRBV11-1; clone size: few; D gene: -; CDR3 DNA: TGTGCCAGCAGCTTAGTACAGGGCTACGAGCAGTACTTC; CDR3 protein: CASSLVQGYEQYF
J gene: TRBJ1-2; V gene: TRBV5-1; clone size: few; D gene: -; CDR3 DNA: TGCGCCAGCAGCTTGGGTGTCAGGCCTAACTATGGCTACACCTTC; CDR3 protein: CASSLGVRPNYGYTF
J gene: TRBJ1-6; V gene: TRBV4-1; clone size: -; D gene: TRBD1; CDR3 DNA: TGCGCCAGCAGCCAGATTCCGGGACAGGGTTTTTCACCCCTCCACTTT; CDR3 protein: CASSQIPGQGFSPLHF
J gene: TRBJ1-2; V gene: TRBV4-1; clone size: -; D gene: -; CDR3 DNA: TGCGCCAGCAGCCAGGATGGACAGAACTATGGCTACACCTTC; CDR3 protein: CASSQDGQNYGYTF
J gene: TRBJ1-5; V gene: TRBV5-8; clone size: -; D gene: -; CDR3 DNA: TGTGCCAGCAGCCGGGTGGCCCAGCCCCAGCATTTT; CDR3 protein: CASSRVAQPQHF
J gene: TRBJ1-6; V gene: TRBV5-1; clone size: -; D gene: -; CDR3 DNA: TGCGCCAGCAGCCCGACAGGATTGAGCTCCTATAATTCACCCCTCCACTTT; CDR3 protein: CASSPTGLSSYNSPLHF
J gene: TRBJ1-1; V gene: TRBV30; clone size: -; D gene: -; CDR3 DNA: TGTGCCTGGAGTCCTGGGCCCACTGAAGCTTTCTTT; CDR3 protein: CAWSPGPTEAFF
J gene: TRBJ1-1; V gene: TRBV28; clone size: -; D gene: TRBD1; CDR3 DNA: TGTGCCAGCAGGATAGGGGACAGGGAACTCACTGAAGCTTTCTTT; CDR3 protein: CASRIGDRELTEAFF
J gene: TRBJ2-3; V gene: TRBV6-1; clone size: -; D gene: TRBD2; CDR3 DNA: TGTGCCAGCAGTGAAGCGCTAGCGGGGGTGAGCACAGATACGCAGTATTTT; CDR3 protein: CASSEALAGVSTDTQYF
J gene: TRBJ1-2; V gene: TRBV9; clone size: -; D gene: -; CDR3 DNA: TGTGCCAGCAGCAGCCGAACTTATGGCTACACCTTC; CDR3 protein: CASSSRTYGYTF
J gene: TRBJ2-2; V gene: TRBV4-1; clone size: -; D gene: -; CDR3 DNA: TGCGCCAGCAGCCAAGAGATCCCAGTAATGGTCACCGGGGAGCTGTTTTTT; CDR3 protein: CASSQEIPVMVTGELFF
J gene: TRBJ1-5; V gene: TRBV2; clone size: -; D gene: TRBD1; CDR3 DNA: TGTGCCAGCAGGCCCAGACAGGGTATTAGCAATCAGCCCCAGCATTTT; CDR3 protein: CASRPRQGISNQPQHF
J gene: TRBJ2-1; V gene: TRBV9; clone size: -; D gene: -; CDR3 DNA: TGTGCCAGCAGCGGGTTCGGGGGGCCGTCTGAGCAGTTCTTC; CDR3 protein: CASSGFGGPSEQFF
J gene: TRBJ1-5; V gene: TRBV30; clone size: -; D gene: -; CDR3 DNA: TGTGCCTGGAGTCGCGCGGGGAGGCAGCCCCAGCATTTT; CDR3 protein: CAWSRAGRQPQHF
J gene: TRBJ1-1; V gene: TRBV29-1; clone size: -; D gene: -; CDR3 DNA: TGCAGCGCCAGGTACACTGAAGCTTTCTTT; CDR3 protein: CSARYTEAFF
J gene: TRBJ1-3; V gene: TRBV14; clone size: once; D gene: -; CDR3 DNA: TGTGCCAGCAGCCAAGTGGATCCCGAGGAATGGGTCTCTGGAAACACCATATATTTT; CDR3 protein: CASSQVDPEEWVSGNTIYF
J gene: TRBJ1-1; V gene: TRBV29-1; clone size: -; D gene: -; CDR3 DNA: TGCAGCGTTCGGAGGGGGAACACTGAAGCTTTCTTT; CDR3 protein: CSVRRGNTEAFF
J gene: TRBJ2-7; V gene: TRBV7-9; clone size: -; D gene: TRBD2; CDR3 DNA: TGTGCCAGCAGCTTGAGCCGGGGGGTTAAGTACGAGCAGTACTTC; CDR3 protein: CASSLSRGVKYEQYF
J gene: TRBJ1-4; V gene: TRBV5-1; clone size: -; D gene: -; CDR3 DNA: TGCGCCAGCAGACCGGAGTGGACTAATGAAAAACTGTTTTTT; CDR3 protein: CASRPEWTNEKLFF
J gene: TRBJ1-3; V gene: TRBV4-1; clone size: -; D gene: -; CDR3 DNA: TGCGCCAGCAGCCAAGACAATCTGGCCGGAAACACCATATATTTT; CDR3 protein: CASSQDNLAGNTIYF
J gene: TRBJ1-6; V gene: TRBV10-2; clone size: -; D gene: TRBD1; CDR3 DNA: TGCGCCAGCAGGTCGGGACAGGCTATGTCACCCCTCCACTTT; CDR3 protein: CASRSGQAMSPLHF
J gene: TRBJ1-4; V gene: TRBV4-2; clone size: -; D gene: -; CDR3 DNA: TGTGCCAGCAGCCAACCCATTCCCGAAAAACTGTTTTTT; CDR3 protein: CASSQPIPEKLFF